This T cell receptor beta chain was identified in a study of T cells after yellow fever vaccination. This CDR3 region has 14 residues. The germline CDR1 and CDR2 sequences are KGHSH and LQKENI. The V and J ends lost 2 bases and 8 bases respectively, with 10 bases between them. The table lists this clonotype with many counts. TCRdb redid the calling of the 5' RACE reads with MiXCR, one entry per CDR3 protein. Of approximately 250,000 distinct CDR3 sequences listed, 3.6% are singletons. The sample in question was PBMCs, obtained 15 days after the yellow fever booster vaccination. The chain uses TRBV18 and TRBJ1-6; no definite D call. The receptor comes from a man aged 18-30 years who received the YFV17D yellow fever vaccine. CDR3 amino acids: CASSPTSGDSPLHF. As DNA, the CDR3 is TGTGCCAGCTCACCAACGAGTGGGGATTCACCCCTCCACTTT.